This record looks at one T cell receptor (beta chain) sequence and its context. Its target is not known. This sample stems from a study of T cell repertoires in cytomegalovirus infection. TCRdb analysed the reads with MiXCR anew, one entry per CDR3 protein. Of approximately 500,000 distinct CDR3 sequences in the sample, approximately 26% were seen once. CDR3 length: 14 amino acids. The germline V gene has CDR1 MDHEN and CDR2 SYDVKM. The trim removed 3 bases at V and 2 bases at J, leaving 4 bases unmatched. Study results and caveats: CMV-specific TCR beta clonotypes restricted by HLA-C dominated the ex vivo response. CMV carriers with the relevant HLA were identified by cumulative public TCR beta family frequency.

The TCR comes from a human donor in good health (CMV status not recorded). Some clones in this sample may be carry-over from other donors' samples. J is TRBJ2-7 and V is TRBV28; the match to TRBD2 covers 7 bases. The sample comprised PBMCs. The DNA for the CDR3 is TGTGCCAGCAGTTTCCCAGCGGGAACCTACGAGCAGTACTTC. This encodes CASSFPAGTYEQYF. Based on the CDR3 plus reference TRBV28 and TRBJ2-7, the full variable domain is DVKVTQSSRYLVKRTGEKVFLECVQDMDHENMFWYRQDPGLGLRLIYFSYDVKMKEKGDIPEGYSVSREKKERFSLILESASTNQTSMYLCASSFPAGTYEQYFGPGTRLTVT.